The 27 T cell receptor beta chains given below trace back to one sample, sequenced in a study of tissue T cells after allogeneic stem cell transplantation. Assay: immunoSEQ multiplex PCR; the TCRdb copy retains only in-frame clones and omits some. Here the sample spans tens of thousands of clones, roughly 92% being singletons. The sequencing here drew on blood, taken before transplantation. Every receptor here comes from a woman aged 40-69 years who later had graft-versus-host disease after an allogeneic stem cell transplant.

The rearrangement uses TRBV27 and TRBJ1-6, with TRBD1 matching 11 bases. Germline V lookup: CDR1 MNHEY, CDR2 SMNVEV (reference sequence). V lost 5 bases and J lost 13; bases outside the gene matches: 7. The CDR3 totals 14 residues. The CDR3 region has the DNA TGTGCCAGCAGTCGGCGGGACAGGGGGGGTCCCCTCCACTTT. This sequence encodes CASSRRDRGGPLHF.

The J gene is TRBJ1-3, the V gene TRBV5-1; D is unresolved. Trimming removed 2 bases from V and 2 bases from J, with 14 bases in between. From germline, CDR1 is SGHRS and CDR2 YFSETQ. This CDR3 spans 16 amino acids. The CDR3 reads CASSFSSPRAGNTIYF. CDR3 nucleotides: TGCGCCAGCAGCTTTAGCAGCCCGAGGGCTGGAAACACCATATATTTT.

The chain combines TRBV28 with TRBJ1-6; 7 bases fit TRBD1. The CDR3 is made up of 14 amino acids. V shed 4 bases and J 6 bases; nucleotides not matched to a gene: 3. In germline, CDR1 is MDHEN, CDR2 SYDVKM. The CDR3 region has the DNA TGTGCCAGCAGTTCGGGACAGAGTAATTCACCCCTCCACTTT. It specifies CASSSGQSNSPLHF.

J is TRBJ2-1 and V is TRBV3-1 (or the pseudogene TRBV3-2), with 11 bases matching TRBD2. The CDR3 loop spans 17 amino acids. V dropped 4 bases and J dropped 7; count of bases not matched to a gene: 12. Germline lookup yields CDR1 LGHDT and CDR2 YNNKEL (reference sequence). CDR3 in DNA: TGTGCCAGCAGCCTCCTACCACTAGCGGGAGTTAGGAATGAGCAGTTCTTC. Its translation: CASSLLPLAGVRNEQFF.

The V and J genes are TRBV7-9 and TRBJ2-7, with TRBD2 as a possible D gene (6 bases). The length of the CDR3 is 13 residues. Germline V CDR1 and CDR2: SEHNR, FQNEAQ (reference sequence). V lost 5 bases and J 3 bases, leaving 11 bases between the germline ends. The CDR3 region is CASSPTSLYEQYF. Written as DNA, the CDR3 is TGTGCCAGCAGCCCAACTAGCCTCTACGAGCAGTACTTC.

This rearrangement joins TRBV19 to TRBJ1-6; D ambiguous. The CDR3 loop spans 17 amino acids. Trimming took off 3 bases at V and 7 bases at J, with 19 bases between the two ends. Germline V lookup: CDR1 LNHDA, CDR2 SQIVND (reference sequence). The DNA of the CDR3 is TGTGCCAGTAGTATTCGGCAGGAGCTAATAGCGAATTCACCCCTCCACTTT. Its translation: CASSIRQELIANSPLHF.

The chain couples TRBV16 to TRBJ1-1, with D possibly matching TRBD1 (5 bases). Per germline, CDR1 KGHSY and CDR2 FQNENV. CDR3 length: 14 amino acids. Trimming pared 4 bases from V and 2 bases from J, leaving 11 bases between. CDR3 coding DNA: TGTGCCAGCAGCCTCGGGGCCTCAAACACTGAAGCTTTCTTT. It is translated as CASSLGASNTEAFF.

This clone appeared a single time. V and J are TRBV9 and TRBJ2-6; TRBD2 might be the D (6 bases). The germline V gene encodes CDR1 SGDLS and CDR2 YYNGEE. V shed 3 bases and J shed 3 bases, with 16 bases lying between them. This CDR3 is 17 amino acids long. CDR3 sequence: CASSAQPGSVGANVLTF. CDR3 coding DNA: TGTGCCAGCAGCGCACAACCCGGGAGTGTTGGGGCCAACGTCCTGACTTTC.

This clone was seen just once. The chain has TRBV20-1 and TRBJ2-7; no clear D. Trimming pared 3 bases from V and 0 bases from J, leaving 9 bases between. CDR3 size: 13 residues. Germline-derived CDR1 and CDR2 are DFQATT and SNEGSKA (reference sequence). This chain's CDR3 is CSASLGYSYEQYF. CDR3 nucleotide sequence: TGCAGTGCTAGTTTAGGCTACTCCTACGAGCAGTACTTC.

This rearrangement joins TRBV18 to TRBJ1-2, with D unclear. Germline values: CDR1 KGHSH, CDR2 LQKENI. The CDR3 runs 15 residues. Trimming left V 3 bases short and J 4 bases short, with 15 bases between. In DNA, the CDR3 is TGTGCCAGCTCACCGGGAGATGGGATCCCCTATGGCTACACCTTC. It translates to CASSPGDGIPYGYTF.

J is TRBJ2-4 and V is TRBV4-3, with a weak D call TRBD2 (6 bases). V was trimmed by 3 bases and J by 4 bases, leaving 10 bases between them. This CDR3 has 14 amino acids. Per the germline V gene, CDR1 is LGHNA and CDR2 is YSLEER. The CDR3 DNA reads TGCGCCAGCAGCCACGCGGGATCTAAAAACATTCAGTACTTC. Its protein is CASSHAGSKNIQYF.

J is TRBJ1-2 and V is TRBV6-6; TRBD1 matches at 7 bases. V gave up 4 bases and J gave up 3 bases; unmatched junction bases: 5. CDR3 length: 14 amino acids. CDR1 MNHNY and CDR2 SVGAGI come from the germline V gene (reference sequence). Written as DNA, the CDR3 is TGTGCCAGCAGTTCTCAGGGGGGAGACTATGGCTACACCTTC. Its translation: CASSSQGGDYGYTF.

The chain carries TRBV19 and TRBJ2-7; tentatively, D is TRBD1 or TRBD2 (5 bases each). Trimming cost V 1 base and J 0 bases, with 19 bases left between them. Germline CDR1 is LNHDA and CDR2 is SQIVND (reference sequence). This CDR3 has 18 amino acids. CDR3 DNA: TGTGCCAGTAGTATAGGCGGGTTTGTGGGGCCGGGCTCCTACGAGCAGTACTTC. Protein product: CASSIGGFVGPGSYEQYF.

This sequence joins TRBV4-3 and TRBJ1-6; no definite D call. The germline V gene has CDR1 LGHNA and CDR2 YSLEER. This CDR3 is 17 amino acids long. Trimming stripped 0 bases from V and 9 bases from J, with 18 bases between. This chain's CDR3 is CASSQDLSQFIGSPLHF. CDR3 DNA sequence: TGCGCCAGCAGCCAAGATCTGTCCCAGTTTATCGGTTCACCCCTCCACTTT.

The V call is TRBV5-4, the J call TRBJ2-5; tentative D call: TRBD2 (5 bases). This CDR3 spans 14 amino acids. The V end lost 1 base, the J end lost 5 bases, and 12 bases lay between the germline ends. Germline V lookup: CDR1 SGHNT, CDR2 YYREEE (reference sequence). CDR3 in amino acids: CASSLSGGGETQYF. The CDR3 DNA follows: TGTGCCAGCAGCTTGTCTGGAGGTGGGGAGACCCAGTACTTC.

The chain joins TRBV6-2 or TRBV6-3 to TRBJ2-1, with 10 bases lining up with TRBD2. The junction had 3 bases not matched to a gene; V was cut back by 5 bases and J by 11 bases. The CDR3 length is 12 residues. Germline assignment: CDR1 MNHEY and CDR2 SVGEGT. The CDR3 DNA sequence: TGTGCCAGCAGTACTAGCGGGAAGAAGCAGTTCTTC. It encodes CASSTSGKKQFF.

A single count supports this clone. The J gene is TRBJ1-5, the V gene TRBV30; D perhaps matches TRBD1 (6 bases). The CDR3 has 13 amino acids. Trimming removed 0 bases from V and 4 bases from J, with 7 bases in between. Germline V CDR1 and CDR2: GTSNPN, SVGIG (reference sequence). CDR3 in amino acids: CAWSVQGNQPQHF. The DNA of the CDR3 is TGTGCCTGGAGTGTACAGGGAAATCAGCCCCAGCATTTT. Together with reference TRBV30 and TRBJ1-5, the CDR3 gives the full variable domain: SQTIHQWPATLVQPVGSPLSLECTVEGTSNPNLYWYRQAAGRGLQLLFYSVGIGQISSEVPQNLSASRPQDRQFILSSKKLLLSDSGFYLCAWSVQGNQPQHFGDGTRLSIL.

In this sample, this clone turned up once. The chain recombines TRBV28 with TRBJ1-5; the match to TRBD1 covers 9 bases. From germline, CDR1 is MDHEN and CDR2 SYDVKM. V was pared by 8 bases and J by 2 bases, with 19 bases of the junction left unmatched. This CDR3 is built from 19 residues. The CDR3 DNA is TGTGCCAGCCTCAACCGGGACAGGGTCCCGGTCTGGGGCAATCAGCCCCAGCATTTT. It encodes CASLNRDRVPVWGNQPQHF.

This sequence joins TRBV6-2 or TRBV6-3 and TRBJ2-1; 11 bases line up with TRBD2. V lost 2 bases to trimming and J lost 4 bases; unmatched junction nucleotides: 16. Germline CDR1 and CDR2: MNHEY and SVGEGT. The CDR3 totals 20 residues. The DNA of the CDR3 is TGTGCCAGCAGTTACGGGAGGTCTACCCCGGGACTAGCGGCGTACAATGAGCAGTTCTTC. Amino acid sequence: CASSYGRSTPGLAAYNEQFF.

This rearrangement joins TRBV7-8 to TRBJ1-6, with unresolved D. The CDR3 spans 16 residues. Trimming shortened V by 2 bases and J by 0 bases, and 8 bases separated the two germline ends. Germline V gene lookup returns CDR1 SGHVS and CDR2 FQNEAQ. The CDR3 region is CASSLTGSSYNSPLHF. Here the CDR3 DNA reads TGTGCCAGCAGCTTAACGGGGAGCTCCTATAATTCACCCCTCCACTTT.

This chain joins TRBV27 and TRBJ1-1; possible D gene TRBD1, 6 bases. V was pared by 6 bases and J by 5 bases, with 13 bases between. The CDR3 contains 13 residues. The germline CDR1 and CDR2 sequences are MNHEY and SMNVEV (reference sequence). Written as DNA, the CDR3 is TGTGCCAGCAGCCTAACAGGGTTAACTGAAGCTTTCTTT. Its translation: CASSLTGLTEAFF.

The chain joins TRBV18 to TRBJ2-3; D not certain. V was pared by 2 bases and J by 4 bases, with 4 bases between. This CDR3 comprises 12 residues. Germline CDR1 reads KGHSH; CDR2 reads LQKENI. Here the CDR3 reads CASSPSADTQYF. The CDR3 nucleotides are TGTGCCAGCTCACCATCTGCAGATACGCAGTATTTT.

This clone occurred once. The chain recombines TRBV2 with TRBJ1-5, with D perhaps matching TRBD1 (5 bases). The germline V gene encodes CDR1 SNHLY and CDR2 FYNNEI. The CDR3 totals 15 residues. V shed 7 bases and J shed 7 bases, with 20 bases lying between them. The CDR3 DNA reads as TGTGCCAGCATGAGGGAGGGGCCAGGCGGGCAGCCCCAGCATTTT. Amino acids: CASMREGPGGQPQHF.

The V gene is TRBV5-8, the J gene TRBJ1-2, with D uncertain. CDR1 is SGHTS, CDR2 YDEGEE, per germline. This CDR3 region has 12 residues. Trimming left V 0 bases short and J 6 bases short, with 6 bases between. The CDR3 DNA is TGTGCCAGCAGCTTGGACCGGGATGGCTACACCTTC. Amino acid sequence: CASSLDRDGYTF.

The chain carries TRBV9 and TRBJ2-3; D uncertain. The V end lost 1 base, the J end lost 1 base, and 4 bases lay between the germline ends. In germline, CDR1 is SGDLS, CDR2 YYNGEE. This CDR3 is 13 amino acids long. The chain's CDR3 is CASSVLGTDTQYF. The DNA of the CDR3 is TGTGCCAGCAGCGTATTGGGCACAGATACGCAGTATTTT.

Regarding this clone: An end of the junction differs from the germline gene, which may be a read error. For the CDR3, the DNA is TGTGCCAGCAGCTTCGGGGCGTCTAGCAAAGATACGCAGTATTTT. Encoded protein: CASSFGASSKDTQYF. The chain carries TRBV5-6 and TRBJ2-3, with D perhaps TRBD1 or TRBD2 (5 bases each). This CDR3 spans 15 amino acids. Germline CDR1 is SGHDT and CDR2 is YYEEEE.

The rearrangement joins TRBV28 to TRBJ1-3; a weak D match, TRBD1 (5 bases). The germline V gene has CDR1 MDHEN and CDR2 SYDVKM. The CDR3 is 16 amino acids. V lost 4 bases to trimming and J lost 2 bases, with 15 bases between them. The CDR3 reads CASSSPGRRPGNTIYF. The CDR3, as DNA: TGTGCCAGCAGTTCCCCAGGGAGGCGCCCTGGAAACACCATATATTTT.